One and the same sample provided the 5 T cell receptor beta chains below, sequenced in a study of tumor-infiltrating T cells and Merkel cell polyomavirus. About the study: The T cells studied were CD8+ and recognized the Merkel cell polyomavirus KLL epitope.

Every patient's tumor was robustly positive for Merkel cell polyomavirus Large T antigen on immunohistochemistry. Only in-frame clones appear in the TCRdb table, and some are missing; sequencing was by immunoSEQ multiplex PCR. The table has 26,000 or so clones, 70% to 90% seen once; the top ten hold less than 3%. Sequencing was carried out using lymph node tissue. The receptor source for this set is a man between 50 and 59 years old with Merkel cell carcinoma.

CDR3 loop: CASSKGRAGAGGPTGELFF. The DNA for the CDR3 is TGTGCCAGCAGCAAGGGGAGAGCGGGGGCCGGAGGTCCCACCGGGGAGCTGTTTTTT. This rearrangement joins TRBV21-1 to TRBJ2-2; the table's D call, TRBD2, was not checked against the DNA. TRBV21-1 is shown as a pseudogene. This CDR3 spans 19 amino acids.

The CDR3 here is CASTLGRTEAFF. The CDR3 DNA reads TGTGCCAGCACCTTGGGGAGGACTGAAGCTTTCTTT. V usage is TRBV7-9 and J usage is TRBJ1-1, with D uncertain. V was pared by 7 bases and J by 5 bases, with 11 bases between. In germline, CDR1 is SEHNR, CDR2 FQNEAQ (reference sequence). CDR3 length: 12 residues.

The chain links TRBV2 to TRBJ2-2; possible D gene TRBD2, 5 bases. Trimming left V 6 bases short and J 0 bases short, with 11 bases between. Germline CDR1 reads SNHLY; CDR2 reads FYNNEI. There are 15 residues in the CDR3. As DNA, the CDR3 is TGTGCCAGCAGCATAGCGAGCCCGAACACCGGGGAGCTGTTTTTT. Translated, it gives CASSIASPNTGELFF.

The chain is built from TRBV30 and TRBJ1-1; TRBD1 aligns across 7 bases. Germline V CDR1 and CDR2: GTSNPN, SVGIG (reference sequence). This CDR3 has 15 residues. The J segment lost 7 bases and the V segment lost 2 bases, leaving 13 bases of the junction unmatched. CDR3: CAWSPNGQAQGEAFF. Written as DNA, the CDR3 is TGTGCCTGGAGTCCTAACGGACAGGCTCAGGGTGAAGCTTTCTTT.

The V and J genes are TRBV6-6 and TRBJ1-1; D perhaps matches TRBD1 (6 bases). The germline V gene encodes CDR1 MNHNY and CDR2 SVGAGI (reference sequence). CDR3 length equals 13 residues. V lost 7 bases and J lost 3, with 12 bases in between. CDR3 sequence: CASTGTSYTEAFF. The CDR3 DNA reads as TGTGCCAGCACGGGGACAAGTTACACTGAAGCTTTCTTT.